This T cell receptor beta chain emerged from a study of T cell responses to AZD1222 COVID-19 vaccine. The CDR3 is made up of 15 amino acids. After removal of 2 bases from V and 6 bases from J, the junction contained 8 bases not matched to a gene. Germline CDR1 and CDR2: SGDLS and YYNGEE. With regard to this clone: Its target is unknown.

General observations from the study: Spike-specific TCR breadth and depth both grew after two AZD1222 doses. Clonal diversity may have been underestimated, and the donors were mostly white British, with more females than males. At baseline, seropositivity was found in only six or seven AZD1222 recipients. Repertoires were obtained solely post-peak T cell response.

Assay used: immunoSEQ multiplex PCR; TCRdb lists only in-frame clones, some missing. The table includes roughly 200,000 clones, just over 90% detected once. The sequence was collected from an adult who received the AZD1222 COVID-19 vaccine. The chain couples TRBV9 to TRBJ2-1, with 7 bases lining up with TRBD2. The sequenced sample was peripheral blood, obtained 28 days after the second AZD1222 dose. The CDR3 sequence: CASSVSGRVSNEQFF. Here the CDR3 DNA reads TGTGCCAGCAGCGTCAGTGGGAGGGTTTCCAATGAGCAGTTCTTC.